The following is a TCR beta chain sequence with its context. These data come from a study of shared clonotypes between healthy human individuals. It was on ten immunoSEQ deep assay plates that unsorted PBMC DNA was sequenced. Libraries were prepared by immunoSEQ multiplex PCR; TCRdb keeps only in-frame clonotypes and omits some of them. This repertoire shows around 530,000 clones, around 81% found once; its top ten account for around 11%. The CDR3 sequence is 14 residues long. Germline V gene sequence: CDR1 MNHNY, CDR2 SVGAGI (reference sequence). The V end lost 4 bases, the J end lost 5 bases, and 15 bases lay between the germline ends.

Material for sequencing was PBMCs. This TCR was sampled from a woman aged 40 to 50 in good health. Some clones in this sample may be carry-over from other donors' samples. V is TRBV6-6 and J is TRBJ2-7; D gene uncertain. DNA for the CDR3: TGTGCCAGCAGTTCCAGCTTTTCTCTCAACGAGCAGTACTTC. Protein: CASSSSFSLNEQYF.